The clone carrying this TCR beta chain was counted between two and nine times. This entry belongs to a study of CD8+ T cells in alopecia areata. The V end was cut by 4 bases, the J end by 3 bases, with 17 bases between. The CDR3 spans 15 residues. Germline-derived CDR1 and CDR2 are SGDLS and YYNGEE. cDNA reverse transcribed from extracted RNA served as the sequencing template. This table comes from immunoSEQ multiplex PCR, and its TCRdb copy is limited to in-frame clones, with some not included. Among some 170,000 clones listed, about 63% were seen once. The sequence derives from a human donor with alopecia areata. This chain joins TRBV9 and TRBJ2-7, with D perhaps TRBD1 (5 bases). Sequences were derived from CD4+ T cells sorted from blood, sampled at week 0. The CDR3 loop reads CASSLGALQSYEQYF. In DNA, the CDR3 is TGTGCCAGCAGCCTTGGGGCTCTCCAGAGCTACGAGCAGTACTTC.